What follows is one T cell receptor beta chain and its context. The data were taken from a study of blood T cell repertoires in COVID-19. Per the authors' pipeline: The assay estimated nucleated cells by amplifying reference gene primers. Repertoires were generated with immunoSEQ multiplex PCR, while TCRdb's copy carries only in-frame clones and drops some. V, J and clone size are those of that table, while D and trimming were read from the DNA. Altogether some 240,000 clones are present, 84% being singletons, with the ten largest covering approximately 10%. The sample comprised peripheral blood. The receptor comes from a man aged 45-60 years with active or convalescent COVID-19.

CDR3 sequence reads: CASSYRVSNQPQHF. The CDR3 DNA is TGTGCCAGCAGTTATCGGGTTAGCAATCAGCCCCAGCATTTT. The chain uses TRBV6-2 or TRBV6-3 and TRBJ1-5; D gene uncertain. V lost 3 bases to trimming and J lost 0 bases, with 6 bases between them. From germline, CDR1 is MNHEY and CDR2 SVGEGT. CDR3 size: 14 residues.